A selection of T cell receptor beta chains follows, all from one sample in a study of CD4 T cells in relation to SARS-CoV-2 and coronaviruses. These receptors lack a known antigen. Data came from immunoSEQ multiplex PCR; TCRdb stores just in-frame clones and leaves some out. The table records about 24,000 clones, around four fifths of them present only once. Sequencing was carried out using CD4+ T cells from PBMCs, cultured in vitro. The source is a human donor in good health. The CDR3 runs from the conserved cysteine through the conserved F or W. The D gene is left open where the match is weak. The size field is filled for only some rows; it gives once, few, many or a size class.

>.|TRBD2|TRBJ2-2|TRBV5-1
CASSGRLAGVGTGELFF
TGCGCCAGCAGCGGACGACTAGCGGGAGTAGGTACCGGGGAGCTGTTTTTT
>.|.|TRBJ1-1|TRBV10-3
CAISESGRQDVNTEAFF
TGTGCCATCAGTGAGTCAGGACGGCAGGACGTGAACACTGAAGCTTTCTTT
>.|TRBD1|TRBJ1-3|TRBV5-1
CASGSTTGGDGNTIYF
TGCGCCAGCGGATCAACTACAGGGGGCGACGGAAACACCATATATTTT
>.|TRBD1|TRBJ1-2|TRBV5-1
CASSTRQGTYGYTF
TGCGCCAGCAGCACCCGACAGGGTACCTATGGCTACACCTTC
>.|.|TRBJ1-2|TRBV24-1
CATSERGYGYTF
TGTGCCACCAGTGAACGAGGGTATGGCTACACCTTC
>.|TRBD2|TRBJ2-1|TRBV4-1
CASMFAGGHNEQFF
TGCGCCAGCATGTTTGCGGGAGGGCATAATGAGCAGTTCTTC
>.|.|TRBJ1-1|TRBV9
CASSVGLANTEAFF
TGTGCCAGCAGCGTAGGACTCGCGAACACTGAAGCTTTCTTT
>few|.|TRBJ1-1|TRBV7-9
CASSLARGQSVEAFF
TGTGCCAGCAGCTTAGCGAGGGGCCAGTCCGTTGAAGCTTTCTTT
>.|.|TRBJ1-1|TRBV19
CASSYESNTEAFF
TGTGCCAGTAGTTATGAGTCGAACACTGAAGCTTTCTTT
>.|.|TRBJ1-5|TRBV7-2
CASSPRGNQPQHF
TGTGCCAGCAGCCCTCGGGGGAATCAGCCCCAGCATTTT
>.|.|TRBJ2-2|TRBV6-5
CATGLFSSGTGELFF
TGTGCCACCGGACTCTTTAGTAGTGGCACCGGGGAGCTGTTTTTT
>.|TRBD1|TRBJ2-1|TRBV24-1
CATRGQGENNEQFF
TGTGCCACCCGGGGACAGGGGGAGAACAATGAGCAGTTCTTC
>.|TRBD2|TRBJ2-7|TRBV5-6
CASSPGLAGVIASGEQYF
TGTGCCAGCAGCCCCGGACTAGCGGGAGTCATAGCCTCGGGGGAGCAGTACTTC
>.|.|TRBJ1-1|TRBV5-1
CASSLDRAWAEAFF
TGCGCCAGCAGCTTGGACAGGGCGTGGGCTGAAGCTTTCTTT
>.|TRBD2|TRBJ2-1|TRBV5-1
CASSSDRGPGLAGSGSYNEQFF
TGCGCCAGCAGCAGTGACAGGGGACCGGGACTAGCGGGATCCGGCTCCTACAATGAGCAGTTCTTC
>.|TRBD1|TRBJ1-1|TRBV19
CASFGQGGEAFF
TGTGCCTCCTTCGGACAGGGGGGTGAAGCTTTCTTT
>once|.|TRBJ2-7|TRBV7-6
CASSLAKVEGGEQYF
TGTGCCAGCAGCTTAGCAAAGGTGGAGGGGGGGGAGCAGTACTTC
>.|.|TRBJ1-5|TRBV11-2
CASSLEDNQPQHF
TGTGCCAGCAGCTTGGAGGACAATCAGCCCCAGCATTTT
>.|.|TRBJ2-5|TRBV23-1
CASSQEGGETQYF
TGCGCCAGCAGTCAAGAGGGCGGAGAGACCCAGTACTTC
>.|TRBD1|TRBJ1-1|TRBV20-1
CSASAQGVTEAFF
TGCAGTGCTAGTGCACAGGGGGTAACTGAAGCTTTCTTT
>.|.|TRBJ1-3|TRBV5-1
CASSLVGISGNTIYF
TGCGCCAGCAGCTTGGTAGGGATCTCTGGAAACACCATATATTTT
>once|TRBD1|TRBJ1-1|TRBV6-1
CASSESGTDLAFF
TGTGCCAGCAGTGAAAGTGGGACAGATCTTGCTTTCTTT
>few|.|TRBJ1-1|TRBV2
CASSEKGVGGTEAFF
TGTGCCAGCAGTGAGAAGGGGGTCGGCGGGACTGAAGCTTTCTTT
>.|.|TRBJ2-5|TRBV6-5
CASSPRDGARETQYF
TGTGCCAGCAGCCCCCGGGACGGGGCGAGGGAGACCCAGTACTTC
>few|TRBD1|TRBJ2-2|TRBV19
CASSRDRAGTGELFF
TGTGCCAGTAGTAGGGACAGGGCAGGCACCGGGGAGCTGTTTTTT
>.|.|TRBJ1-5|TRBV12-3/TRBV12-4
CASSLGAAGPQHF
TGTGCCAGCAGTTTAGGGGCGGCAGGGCCCCAGCATTTT
>.|.|TRBJ2-5|TRBV5-1
CASRRLGETQYF
TGCGCCAGCAGGAGGTTAGGAGAGACCCAGTACTTC
>.|.|TRBJ2-6|TRBV10-3
CAISEMGSGANVLTF
TGTGCCATCAGTGAGATGGGCTCTGGGGCCAACGTCCTGACTTTC
>.|TRBD1|TRBJ1-1|TRBV5-1
CASSWRGTGVNTEAFF
TGCGCCAGCAGCTGGCGGGGGACAGGGGTGAACACTGAAGCTTTCTTT
>few|TRBD1|TRBJ1-6|TRBV4-1
CASSSEKQGPNSPLHF
TGCGCCAGCAGCTCCGAAAAACAGGGGCCAAATTCACCCCTCCACTTT
>few|.|TRBJ2-7|TRBV18
CASSLSDRPHEQYF
TGTGCCAGCTCACTGAGCGACCGACCTCACGAGCAGTACTTC
>.|TRBD2|TRBJ2-1|TRBV6-5
CASRGAGGPVVEQFF
TGTGCCAGCAGGGGAGCGGGAGGCCCAGTCGTTGAGCAGTTCTTC
>.|TRBD1|TRBJ1-2|TRBV7-9
CASSPTGGDYGYTF
TGTGCCAGCAGCCCCACAGGGGGGGACTATGGCTACACCTTC
>.|.|TRBJ2-2|TRBV24-1
CATSDTHTYTGELFF
TGTGCCACCAGTGACACACACACGTACACCGGGGAGCTGTTTTTT
>.|TRBD1|TRBJ1-4|TRBV19
CASSILSGGTGEKLFF
TGTGCCAGTAGTATCTTATCGGGGGGGACAGGCGAAAAACTGTTTTTT
>.|.|TRBJ1-2|TRBV9
CASSVDQTPSYGYTF
TGTGCCAGCAGCGTAGACCAGACACCATCCTATGGCTACACCTTC
>.|.|TRBJ1-2|TRBV3-1/TRBV3-2
CASSQVAGNGYTF
TGTGCCAGCAGCCAAGTGGCAGGGAATGGCTACACCTTC
>.|.|TRBJ2-3|TRBV7-2
CASSLLHTDTQYF
TGTGCCAGCAGCTTACTCCACACAGATACGCAGTATTTT
>medium-sized|TRBD2|TRBJ2-7|TRBV5-8
CASRLAPSYEQYF
TGTGCCAGTAGACTAGCGCCGTCCTACGAGCAGTACTTC
>.|TRBD2|TRBJ2-1|TRBV6-1
CASSEGAGASNEQFF
TGTGCCAGCAGTGAAGGAGCGGGAGCTAGTAATGAGCAGTTCTTC
>.|.|TRBJ2-7|TRBV12-5
CASGLVSYGGEQYF
TGTGCTAGTGGTTTGGTATCGTATGGGGGCGAGCAGTACTTC
>once|.|TRBJ1-2|TRBV19
CASRPTAQGTTNYGYTF
TGTGCCAGTAGACCCACCGCTCAGGGGACAACTAACTATGGCTACACCTTC
>.|.|TRBJ1-1|TRBV6-5
CASSSPLRQNTEAFF
TGTGCCAGCAGTTCCCCGCTACGCCAGAACACTGAAGCTTTCTTT
>.|.|TRBJ2-5|TRBV11-3
CASSLGGTQETQYF
TGTGCCAGCAGCTTAGGGGGGACACAAGAGACCCAGTACTTC
>.|TRBD2|TRBJ2-5|TRBV5-1
CASSLRREHTETQYF
TGCGCCAGCAGCTTGCGGCGGGAGCATACGGAGACCCAGTACTTC
>.|TRBD1|TRBJ2-1|TRBV19
CASNPGQGFGNEQFF
TGTGCCAGTAACCCAGGACAGGGGTTCGGGAATGAGCAGTTCTTC
>once|.|TRBJ1-1|TRBV7-9
CASSLMAAENTEAFF
TGTGCCAGCAGCTTAATGGCAGCGGAAAACACTGAAGCTTTCTTT
>few|.|TRBJ1-2|TRBV29-1
CSVNRVNGYTF
TGCAGCGTTAACAGGGTCAACGGCTACACCTTC
>.|.|TRBJ2-7|TRBV4-1
CASSQALISSYEQYF
TGCGCCAGCAGCCAGGCTCTAATCAGCTCCTACGAGCAGTACTTC
>.|TRBD1|TRBJ2-5|TRBV6-5
CASSGQGRETQYF
TGTGCCAGCAGCGGACAGGGGCGGGAGACCCAGTACTTC
>.|.|TRBJ2-6|TRBV5-1
CASSLQGTTGANVLTF
TGCGCCAGCAGCTTGCAGGGAACGACTGGGGCCAACGTCCTGACTTTC
>.|TRBD2|TRBJ2-1|TRBV10-3
CAISGGRAMRDEQFF
TGTGCCATCAGTGGAGGGAGGGCCATGAGGGATGAGCAGTTCTTC
>.|.|TRBJ2-5|TRBV9
CASSVDTSVGGETQYF
TGTGCCAGCAGCGTAGACACCTCCGTGGGGGGAGAGACCCAGTACTTC
>.|TRBD2|TRBJ2-5|TRBV6-1
CASSVLAGEGGQETQYF
TGTGCCAGCAGTGTACTAGCGGGAGAGGGGGGCCAAGAGACCCAGTACTTC
>few|.|TRBJ2-1|TRBV7-6
CASSLGPRDLAQEQFF
TGTGCCAGCAGCTTAGGCCCCCGGGACTTAGCTCAAGAGCAGTTCTTC
>.|.|TRBJ1-5|TRBV19
CASWPSWWHWEDEPQHF
TGTGCCAGTTGGCCCTCCTGGTGGCACTGGGAGGATGAGCCCCAGCATTTT
>.|TRBD1|TRBJ1-1|TRBV2
CASSSPGQGSEAFF
TGTGCCAGCAGTAGTCCGGGACAGGGAAGTGAAGCTTTCTTT
>.|.|TRBJ1-2|TRBV6-4
CASSAIDRAPAAYGYTF
TGTGCCAGCAGTGCCATCGACCGGGCCCCGGCCGCCTATGGCTACACCTTC
>.|.|TRBJ1-1|TRBV30
CAWRALTLRGKNTEAFF
TGTGCCTGGAGAGCCCTCACCCTACGAGGCAAGAACACTGAAGCTTTCTTT